One and the same sample provided the 29 T cell receptor beta chains below, sequenced in a study of response to subunit inactivated influenza vaccine (dated by TCRdb to about 2018). Receptor amplification or capture employed RT-PCR. Sequencing used an Illumina HiSeq 2500. TCRdb applied fastp at Q25 and MiXCR to the public reads, then kept only in-frame beta chains. Every entry covers one CDR3 protein and lists the most common genes and DNA from its rows. In all, the sample holds more than 250,000 distinct CDR3 sequences, and about a fifth of those were seen once. The top ten constitute 10% to 13% of the sample. The input for sequencing was PBMCs from blood, taken about 20 months after vaccination. These receptors all come from a man between 50 and 75 years old who received an inactivated influenza vaccine. Donor details come from another sample of the same person, matched by shared clones.

In this sample, this clonotype turned up a few times. The gene calls are TRBV6-1 and TRBJ1-1, with 7 nucleotides matching TRBD1. With V trimmed by 8 bases and J by 4 bases, 7 bases remained unmatched. There are 13 residues in the CDR3. In germline, CDR1 is MNHNS, CDR2 SASEGT. Here the CDR3 reads CASGGTETTEAFF. CDR3 bases: TGTGCCAGCGGTGGGACAGAGACCACTGAAGCTTTCTTT.

This clonotype occurred a few times. The chain is built from TRBV7-2 and TRBJ2-7; TRBD1 matches at 7 bases. This CDR3 is built from 15 residues. Germline V CDR1 and CDR2: SGHTA, FQGNSA. Germline trimming cut 1 base from V and 5 bases from J; bases unmatched to any gene: 8. CDR3 DNA: TGTGCCAGCAGCTTAGTCTCCAGGGGGAAGGACGAGCAGTACTTC. Its translation is CASSLVSRGKDEQYF.

The chain joins TRBV12-3 or TRBV12-4 to TRBJ2-1, with D perhaps being TRBD1 or TRBD2 (5 bases each). This CDR3 has 15 residues. The ends were cut back, 7 bases at V and 4 bases at J, with 17 bases in the middle. The CDR3: CASTPPGAEYNEQFF. CDR3 DNA sequence: TGTGCCAGCACCCCCCCCGGGGCTGAGTACAATGAGCAGTTCTTC.

This clonotype has a count of ten or more. The J gene is TRBJ1-4, the V gene TRBV5-1; a possible D gene is TRBD1 (5 bases). Trimming took 0 bases from V and 12 from J, leaving 15 bases between them. Per the germline V gene, CDR1 is SGHRS and CDR2 is YFSETQ. The CDR3 is 14 amino acids. This CDR3 is CASSLGQPPWELFF. The CDR3 DNA reads TGCGCCAGCAGCTTGGGACAGCCGCCCTGGGAACTGTTTTTT.

The gene calls are TRBV28 and TRBJ2-7, with TRBD1 matching over 8 bases. Germline V gene data show CDR1 as MDHEN and CDR2 as SYDVKM. The CDR3 spans 17 residues. Trimming at V came to 2 bases and at J to 2 bases, leaving 11 bases not matched to a gene. CDR3 in amino acids: CASSLTIDRGQTYEQYF. For the CDR3, the DNA is TGTGCCAGCAGTTTAACCATCGACAGGGGACAAACCTACGAGCAGTACTTC.

The rearrangement joins TRBV11-1 to TRBJ1-5, with 11 bases identical to TRBD1. The trim removed 2 bases at V and 5 bases at J, leaving 11 bases unmatched. This CDR3 has 18 residues. CDR1 and CDR2 (germline): SGHAT, FQDESV (reference sequence). In DNA, the CDR3 is TGTGCCAGCAGCTTAAATATGGGCCCGGGACAGGGGGATCAGCCCCAGCATTTT. This codes for CASSLNMGPGQGDQPQHF.

This clonotype was picked up a small number of times. The rearrangement links TRBV5-6 to TRBJ2-3; 10 bases agree with TRBD2. CDR1 SGHDT and CDR2 YYEEEE come from the germline V gene. V was pared by 4 bases and J by 10 bases, with 15 bases of the junction left unmatched. The CDR3 is 16 residues long. The CDR3 protein is CASSPLAGSVPMAQYF. The CDR3 bases are TGTGCCAGCAGCCCACTAGCGGGATCAGTACCAATGGCGCAGTATTTT. The variable domain in full, with the rest retrieved from reference TRBV5-6 and TRBJ2-3, is DAGVTQSPTHLIKTRGQQVTLRCSPKSGHDTVSWYQQALGQGPQFIFQYYEEEERQRGNFPDRFSGHQFPNYSSELNVNALLLGDSALYLCASSPLAGSVPMAQYFGPGTRLTVL.

This chain joins TRBV20-1 and TRBJ1-5; D remains ambiguous. V lost 6 bases, J lost 4 bases, and 19 bases lay in between. The CDR3 totals 15 residues. Germline CDR1 DFQATT, CDR2 SNEGSKA (reference sequence). The CDR3 region has the DNA TGCAGTGCCATTCCCGGTACCCTGGGGAATCAGCCCCAGCATTTT. Its protein product is CSAIPGTLGNQPQHF.

The rearrangement links TRBV29-1 to TRBJ1-4; 7 nucleotides line up with TRBD1. This CDR3 spans 12 amino acids. Per the germline V gene, CDR1 is SQVTM and CDR2 is ANQGSEA. J lost 8 bases, V lost 4 bases, and 4 bases had no gene match. The CDR3 DNA follows: TGCAGCGTTGGGGGACAGACAGAAAAACTGTTTTTT. Translating gives CSVGGQTEKLFF.

This rearrangement joins TRBV27 to TRBJ1-2, with D maybe TRBD1 (6 bases). The ends were cut back, 5 bases at V and 7 bases at J, with 20 bases in the middle. From germline, CDR1 is MNHEY and CDR2 SMNVEV (reference sequence). The length of the CDR3 is 15 residues. As DNA, the CDR3 is TGTGCCAGCAGTCCAATCCTCAGGGGTACGTTTGGCTACACCTTC. It specifies CASSPILRGTFGYTF.

This clonotype was detected a few times. The CDR3 region is CASRRGAKNIQYF. The CDR3 coding sequence is TGTGCCAGTAGAAGGGGAGCCAAAAACATTCAGTACTTC. V usage is TRBV28 and J usage is TRBJ2-4, with D tentatively TRBD1 (5 bases). Germline-derived CDR1 and CDR2 are MDHEN and SYDVKM. Between the trimmed V and J ends, which lost 9 bases and 0 bases, there was a span of 9 bases. CDR3 length equals 13 residues.

The rearrangement joins TRBV4-2 to TRBJ1-1; D is uncertain. The CDR3 is 15 residues long. V shed 1 base and J shed 4 bases, with 13 bases lying between them. Per the germline V gene, CDR1 is LGHNA and CDR2 is YNFKEQ. CDR3 sequence (DNA): TGTGCCAGCAGCCAAGGACCGGTGCCGGGCACTGAAGCTTTCTTT. This gives the protein CASSQGPVPGTEAFF.

This clonotype has at least ten counts. This chain connects TRBV7-2 to TRBJ1-1; 7 nucleotides line up with TRBD1. CDR3 size: 14 residues. Germline CDR1 is SGHTA and CDR2 is FQGNSA. V was clipped by 5 bases and J by 4 bases; unmatched bases: 7. The CDR3 nucleotides are TGTGCCAGCAGCCCAAGGGCAGGGGGCACTGAAGCTTTCTTT. It translates to CASSPRAGGTEAFF.

The chain links TRBV29-1 to TRBJ1-1; maybe TRBD1 (6 bases). The CDR3 sequence is 14 residues long. From germline, CDR1 is SQVTM and CDR2 ANQGSEA. V was trimmed by 6 bases and J by 0 bases, leaving 14 bases between them. The CDR3 DNA is TGCAGCGTGGCCCGGGACACTATGAACACTGAAGCTTTCTTT. Residues: CSVARDTMNTEAFF.

The chain recombines TRBV4-3 with TRBJ1-2; D not resolved. CDR3 length: 14 amino acids. Trimming stripped 5 bases from V and 2 bases from J, with 12 bases between. Germline V CDR1 and CDR2: LGHNA, YSLEER. The chain's CDR3 is CASSLDNGNYGYTF. The CDR3, as DNA: TGCGCCAGCAGCTTAGACAATGGGAACTATGGCTACACCTTC.

The chain carries TRBV7-2 and TRBJ2-1; perhaps TRBD1 as D (5 bases). The V end lost 1 base, the J end lost 6 bases, and 13 bases lay between the germline ends. The CDR3 contains 15 residues. The germline V gene encodes CDR1 SGHTA and CDR2 FQGNSA. As DNA, the CDR3 is TGTGCCAGCAGCTTAGAGGGCCTAGGGGCCAATGAGCAGTTCTTC. Its translation is CASSLEGLGANEQFF.

This clonotype was counted a few times. The rearrangement uses TRBV4-1 and TRBJ2-2, with 7 bases aligning to TRBD1. Per germline, CDR1 MGHRA and CDR2 YSYEKL. With V trimmed by 6 bases and J by 4 bases, 8 bases remained unmatched. The CDR3 is made up of 15 amino acids. CDR3: CASRSGTVFTGELFF. Written as DNA, the CDR3 is TGCGCCAGCAGGTCCGGGACAGTTTTCACCGGGGAGCTGTTTTTT.

V and J are TRBV28 and TRBJ2-7; D unresolved. The length of the CDR3 is 13 residues. CDR1 MDHEN and CDR2 SYDVKM come from the germline V gene. Deletions cut 6 bases from V and 3 bases from J, with 12 bases between. Here the CDR3 reads CASSLSNSYEQYF. The CDR3 DNA reads TGTGCCAGCAGCTTGTCCAACAGCTACGAGCAGTACTTC.

This clonotype turned up a few times. The rearrangement joins TRBV7-2 to TRBJ1-5; 7 bases fit TRBD1. Germline V lookup: CDR1 SGHTA, CDR2 FQGNSA. The CDR3 consists of 17 residues. V lost 4 bases and J lost 2; bases outside the gene matches: 11. DNA for the CDR3: TGTGCCAGCAGCTATGGGGTACAGGGGCTCGGCAATCAGCCCCAGCATTTT. Encoded protein: CASSYGVQGLGNQPQHF. Looking up the rest from reference TRBV7-2 and TRBJ1-5 gives the full variable domain: GAGVSQSPSNKVTEKGKDVELRCDPISGHTALYWYRQSLGQGLEFLIYFQGNSAPDKSGLPSDRFSAERTGGSVSTLTIQRTQQEDSAVYLCASSYGVQGLGNQPQHFGDGTRLSIL.

This chain uses TRBV5-1 with TRBJ2-5, with 7 bases fitting TRBD2. This CDR3 region has 14 residues. Germline V lookup: CDR1 SGHRS, CDR2 YFSETQ. Trimming cost V 4 bases and J 5 bases; bases outside gene matches: 8. The CDR3 coding sequence is TGCGCCAGCAGCCCTAGCGGAGGCACGGAGACCCAGTACTTC. It specifies CASSPSGGTETQYF.

This clonotype was seen a single time. This chain joins TRBV20-1 and TRBJ1-5; D not resolved. Germline V lookup: CDR1 DFQATT, CDR2 SNEGSKA (reference sequence). This CDR3 is 13 amino acids long. The ends were cut back, 6 bases at V and 4 bases at J, with 13 bases in the middle. The CDR3 coding sequence is TGCAGTGCCGATAGAGGGCAGAATCAGCCCCAGCATTTT. This encodes CSADRGQNQPQHF.

The V and J genes are TRBV20-1 and TRBJ2-2; D unresolved. The CDR3 sequence is 15 residues long. The V gene's germline CDR1 is DFQATT and CDR2 SNEGSKA (reference sequence). Trimming stripped 0 bases from V and 2 bases from J, with 10 bases between. DNA of the CDR3: TGCAGTGCTAGAGATTGGCGGACCAACACCGGGGAGCTGTTTTTT. Translating it yields CSARDWRTNTGELFF.

The genes are TRBV7-2 and TRBJ2-7; 8 nucleotides match TRBD1. J was trimmed by 6 bases and V by 4 bases; bases with no gene match: 8. The CDR3 sequence is 14 residues long. Germline CDR1 SGHTA, CDR2 FQGNSA. In DNA form, the CDR3 reads TGTGCCAGCAGCTCTCGGACAGGGAATACCGAGCAGTACTTC. As protein: CASSSRTGNTEQYF.

Notes on this clonotype: Because the CDR3's place on the DNA is in doubt, the DNA is left out and the CDR3 is given as listed by TCRdb. CDR3 sequence: CASSVGTGAAYEHYF. V and J are TRBV9 and TRBJ2-7; the table's D call, TRBD1, has no DNA check behind it. The CDR3 region is 15 residues in length, termini included. CDR1 SGDLS and CDR2 YYNGEE come from the germline V gene.

V usage is TRBV4-2 and J usage is TRBJ1-2; the D gene is possibly TRBD1 (5 bases). The germline V and J ends were trimmed by 1 base and 7 bases, with 13 bases remaining between them. This CDR3 comprises 14 residues. Germline assignment: CDR1 LGHNA and CDR2 YNFKEQ. This chain's CDR3 is CASSQGKGKFGYTF. In DNA form, the CDR3 reads TGTGCCAGCAGCCAAGGAAAGGGGAAATTTGGCTACACCTTC.

The genes are TRBV7-9 and TRBJ2-2, with 7 bases that match TRBD2. Per the germline V gene, CDR1 is SEHNR and CDR2 is FQNEAQ (reference sequence). CDR3 length equals 17 residues. With 1 base clipped from V and 0 bases from J, the junction kept 5 bases outside the gene matches. CDR3 region: CASSLEGLAANTGELFF. The CDR3, as DNA: TGTGCCAGCAGCTTAGAGGGTCTAGCGGCGAACACCGGGGAGCTGTTTTTT.

The V and J genes are TRBV2 and TRBJ1-1; no definite D call. CDR1 SNHLY and CDR2 FYNNEI come from the germline V gene. Trimming took off 8 bases at V and 3 bases at J, with 10 bases between the two ends. CDR3 length: 12 residues. In DNA, the CDR3 is TGTGCCAGCGGCGAGGTAGACACTGAAGCTTTCTTT. Amino acids: CASGEVDTEAFF. The full variable domain, rest sourced from reference TRBV2 and TRBJ1-1, is EPEVTQTPSHQVTQMGQEVILRCVPISNHLYFYWYRQILGQKVEFLVSFYNNEISEKSEIFDDQFSVERPDGSNFTLKIRSTKLEDSAMYFCASGEVDTEAFFGQGTRLTVV.

This clonotype was picked up a small number of times. The rearrangement links TRBV24-1 to TRBJ1-2, with TRBD1 identical over 7 bases. After removal of 3 bases from V and 8 bases from J, the junction contained 11 bases not matched to a gene. The CDR3 extends over 15 amino acids. Germline CDR1 reads KGHDR; CDR2 reads SFDVKD. The CDR3: CATSDGTAQGPGYTF. CDR3 in DNA: TGTGCCACCAGTGATGGGACAGCCCAGGGTCCCGGCTACACCTTC.

J is TRBJ2-5 and V is TRBV20-1; a weak D match, TRBD2 (6 bases). The V gene lost 6 bases and the J gene lost 2 bases, with 13 bases spanning the gap. This CDR3 contains 13 residues. Per the germline V gene, CDR1 is DFQATT and CDR2 is SNEGSKA (reference sequence). CDR3 sequence reads: CSAARTIQETQYF. The CDR3 DNA is TGCAGTGCCGCCAGGACTATTCAAGAGACCCAGTACTTC.